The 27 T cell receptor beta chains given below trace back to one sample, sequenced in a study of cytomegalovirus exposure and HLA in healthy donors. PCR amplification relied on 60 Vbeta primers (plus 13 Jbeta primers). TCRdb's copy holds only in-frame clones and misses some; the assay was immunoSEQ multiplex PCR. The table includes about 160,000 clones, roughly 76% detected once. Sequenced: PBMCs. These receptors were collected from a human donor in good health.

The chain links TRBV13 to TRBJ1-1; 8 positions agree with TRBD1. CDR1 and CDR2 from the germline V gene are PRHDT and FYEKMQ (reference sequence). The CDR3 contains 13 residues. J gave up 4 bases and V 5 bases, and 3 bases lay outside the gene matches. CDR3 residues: CASSRTGGTEAFF. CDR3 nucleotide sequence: TGTGCCAGCAGCAGAACAGGGGGCACTGAAGCTTTCTTT.

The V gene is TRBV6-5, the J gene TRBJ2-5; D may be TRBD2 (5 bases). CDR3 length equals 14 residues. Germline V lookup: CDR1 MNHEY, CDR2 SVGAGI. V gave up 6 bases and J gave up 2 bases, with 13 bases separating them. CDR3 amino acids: CASRTGILQETQYF. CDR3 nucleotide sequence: TGTGCCAGCAGAACGGGGATATTGCAAGAGACCCAGTACTTC.

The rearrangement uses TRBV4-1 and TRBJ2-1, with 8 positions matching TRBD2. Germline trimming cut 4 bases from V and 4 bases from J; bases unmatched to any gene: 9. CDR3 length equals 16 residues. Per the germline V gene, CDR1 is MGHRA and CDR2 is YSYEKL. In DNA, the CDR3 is TGCGCCAGCAGCCCTGAAGCGGGGGTAGCATACAATGAGCAGTTCTTC. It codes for CASSPEAGVAYNEQFF.

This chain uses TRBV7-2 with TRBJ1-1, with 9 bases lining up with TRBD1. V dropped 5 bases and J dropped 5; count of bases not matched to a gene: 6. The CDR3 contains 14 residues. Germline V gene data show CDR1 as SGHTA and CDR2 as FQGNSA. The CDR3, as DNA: TGTGCCAGCAGCCCTGGACAGGGGTGGACTGAAGCTTTCTTT. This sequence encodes CASSPGQGWTEAFF.

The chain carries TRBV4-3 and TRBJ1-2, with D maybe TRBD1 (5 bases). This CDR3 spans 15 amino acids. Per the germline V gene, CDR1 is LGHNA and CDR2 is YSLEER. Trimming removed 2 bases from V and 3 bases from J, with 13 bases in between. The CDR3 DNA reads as TGCGCCAGCAGCCAAATAGGGGCTCTCGACTATGGCTACACCTTC. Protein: CASSQIGALDYGYTF.

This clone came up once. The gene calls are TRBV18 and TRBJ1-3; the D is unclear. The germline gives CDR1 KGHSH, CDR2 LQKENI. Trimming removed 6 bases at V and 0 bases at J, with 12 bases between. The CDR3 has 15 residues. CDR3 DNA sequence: TGTGCCAGCTCCCAAAGTGAGGGCTCTGGAAACACCATATATTTT. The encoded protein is CASSQSEGSGNTIYF.

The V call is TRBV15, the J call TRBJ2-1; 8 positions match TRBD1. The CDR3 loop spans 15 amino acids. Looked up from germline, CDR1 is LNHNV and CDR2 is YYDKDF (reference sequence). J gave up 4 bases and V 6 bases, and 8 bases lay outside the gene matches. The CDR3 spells CATRAGTGPYNEQFF. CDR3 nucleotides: TGTGCCACCAGAGCCGGGACAGGACCGTACAATGAGCAGTTCTTC.

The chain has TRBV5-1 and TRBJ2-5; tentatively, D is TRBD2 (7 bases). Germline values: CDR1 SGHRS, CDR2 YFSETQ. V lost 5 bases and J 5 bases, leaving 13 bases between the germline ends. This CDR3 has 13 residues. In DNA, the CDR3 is TGCGCCAGCAGTATGGGGGGGCAGGAGACCCAGTACTTC. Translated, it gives CASSMGGQETQYF.

CDR3 sequence reads: CASSQGGREAFF. The CDR3, as DNA: TGCGCCAGCAGCCAAGGAGGGCGTGAAGCTTTCTTT. The chain links TRBV4-3 to TRBJ1-1, with D uncertain. Per the germline V gene, CDR1 is LGHNA and CDR2 is YSLEER. The CDR3 extends over 12 amino acids. V was shortened by 1 base and J by 7 bases, with 7 bases between the two germline ends.

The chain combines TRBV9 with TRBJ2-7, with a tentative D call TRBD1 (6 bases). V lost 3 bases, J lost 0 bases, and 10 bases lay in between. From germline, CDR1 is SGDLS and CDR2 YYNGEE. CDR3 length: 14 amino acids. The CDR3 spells CASSATGHSYEQYF. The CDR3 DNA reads TGTGCCAGCAGCGCGACAGGACACTCCTACGAGCAGTACTTC.

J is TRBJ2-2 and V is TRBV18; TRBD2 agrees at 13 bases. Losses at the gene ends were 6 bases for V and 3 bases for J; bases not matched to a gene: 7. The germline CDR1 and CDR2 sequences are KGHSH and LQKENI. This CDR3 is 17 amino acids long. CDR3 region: CASSLTSGGTDTGELFF. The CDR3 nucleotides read TGTGCCAGCTCGCTGACTAGCGGGGGGACGGACACCGGGGAGCTGTTTTTT.

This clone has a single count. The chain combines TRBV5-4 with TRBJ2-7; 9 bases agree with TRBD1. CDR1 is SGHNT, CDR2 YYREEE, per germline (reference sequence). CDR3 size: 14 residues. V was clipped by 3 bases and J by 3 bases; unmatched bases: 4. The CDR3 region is CASSYDRGVYEQYF. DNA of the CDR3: TGTGCCAGCAGCTACGACAGGGGGGTCTACGAGCAGTACTTC.

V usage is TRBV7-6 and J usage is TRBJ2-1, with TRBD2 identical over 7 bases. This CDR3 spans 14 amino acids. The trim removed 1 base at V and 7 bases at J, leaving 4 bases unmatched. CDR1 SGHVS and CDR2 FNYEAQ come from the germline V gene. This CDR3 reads CASSLGTRGNEQFF. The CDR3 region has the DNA TGTGCCAGCAGCTTAGGGACTAGAGGGAATGAGCAGTTCTTC.

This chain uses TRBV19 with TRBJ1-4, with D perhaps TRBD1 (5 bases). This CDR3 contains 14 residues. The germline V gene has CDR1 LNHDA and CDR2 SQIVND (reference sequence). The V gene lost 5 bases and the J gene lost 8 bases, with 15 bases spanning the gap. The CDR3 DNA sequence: TGTGCCAGTAGTTTCCTGTTGGGGCGGGAAAAACTGTTTTTT. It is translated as CASSFLLGREKLFF.

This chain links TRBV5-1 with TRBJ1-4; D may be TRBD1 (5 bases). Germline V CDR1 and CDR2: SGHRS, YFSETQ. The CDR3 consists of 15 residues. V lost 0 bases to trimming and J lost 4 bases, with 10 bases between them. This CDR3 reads CASSLEGPINEKLFF. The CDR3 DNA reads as TGCGCCAGCAGCTTGGAGGGGCCGATTAATGAAAAACTGTTTTTT.

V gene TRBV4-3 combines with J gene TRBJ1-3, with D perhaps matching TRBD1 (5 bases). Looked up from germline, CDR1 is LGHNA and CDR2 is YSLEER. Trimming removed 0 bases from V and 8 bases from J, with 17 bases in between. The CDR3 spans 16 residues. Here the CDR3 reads CASSQDARPRGDTIYF. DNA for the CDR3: TGCGCCAGCAGCCAAGATGCGAGGCCCCGGGGGGACACCATATATTTT.

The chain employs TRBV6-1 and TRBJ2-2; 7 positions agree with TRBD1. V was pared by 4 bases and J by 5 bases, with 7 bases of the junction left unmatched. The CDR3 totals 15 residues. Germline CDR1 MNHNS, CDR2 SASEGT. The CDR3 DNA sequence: TGTGCCAGCAGTGGACAGGGAAGTTCAACCGGGGAGCTGTTTTTT. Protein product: CASSGQGSSTGELFF.

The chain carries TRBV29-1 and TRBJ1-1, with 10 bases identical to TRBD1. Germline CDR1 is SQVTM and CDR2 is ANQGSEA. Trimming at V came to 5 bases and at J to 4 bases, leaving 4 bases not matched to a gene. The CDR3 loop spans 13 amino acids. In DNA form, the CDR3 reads TGCAGCGTTCACCGGACAGGGGGCACTGAAGCTTTCTTT. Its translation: CSVHRTGGTEAFF.

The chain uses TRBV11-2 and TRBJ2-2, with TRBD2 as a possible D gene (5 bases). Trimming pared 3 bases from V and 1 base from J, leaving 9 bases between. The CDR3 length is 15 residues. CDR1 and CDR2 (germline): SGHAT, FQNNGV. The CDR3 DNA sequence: TGTGCCAGCAGCTTCATCAGCGGGAACACCGGGGAGCTGTTTTTT. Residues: CASSFISGNTGELFF.

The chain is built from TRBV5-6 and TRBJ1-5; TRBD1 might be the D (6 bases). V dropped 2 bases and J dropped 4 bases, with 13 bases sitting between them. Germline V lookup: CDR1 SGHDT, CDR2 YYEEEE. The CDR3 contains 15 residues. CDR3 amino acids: CASSFRFRGNQPQHF. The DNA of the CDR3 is TGTGCCAGCAGCTTCCGGTTCAGGGGAAATCAGCCCCAGCATTTT. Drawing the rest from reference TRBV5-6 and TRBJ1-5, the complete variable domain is DAGVTQSPTHLIKTRGQQVTLRCSPKSGHDTVSWYQQALGQGPQFIFQYYEEEERQRGNFPDRFSGHQFPNYSSELNVNALLLGDSALYLCASSFRFRGNQPQHFGDGTRLSIL.

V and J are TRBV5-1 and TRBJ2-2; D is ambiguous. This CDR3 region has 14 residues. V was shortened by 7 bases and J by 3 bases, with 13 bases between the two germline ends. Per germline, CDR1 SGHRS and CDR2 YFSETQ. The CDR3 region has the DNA TGCGCCAGCCGCCACATGATCGACACCGGGGAGCTGTTTTTT. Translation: CASRHMIDTGELFF.

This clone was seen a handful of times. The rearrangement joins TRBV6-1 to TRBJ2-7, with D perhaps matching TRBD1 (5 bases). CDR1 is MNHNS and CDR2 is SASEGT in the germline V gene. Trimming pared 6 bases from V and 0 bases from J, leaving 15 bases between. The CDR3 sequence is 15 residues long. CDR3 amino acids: CASRRDSTLSYEQYF. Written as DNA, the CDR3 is TGTGCCAGCAGGAGAGACAGTACCCTCTCCTACGAGCAGTACTTC.

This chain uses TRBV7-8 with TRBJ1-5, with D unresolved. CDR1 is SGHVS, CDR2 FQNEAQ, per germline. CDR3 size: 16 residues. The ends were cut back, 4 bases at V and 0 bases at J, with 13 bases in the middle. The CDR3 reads CASSSGVGYSNQPQHF. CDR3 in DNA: TGTGCCAGCAGCTCCGGGGTGGGTTATAGCAATCAGCCCCAGCATTTT.

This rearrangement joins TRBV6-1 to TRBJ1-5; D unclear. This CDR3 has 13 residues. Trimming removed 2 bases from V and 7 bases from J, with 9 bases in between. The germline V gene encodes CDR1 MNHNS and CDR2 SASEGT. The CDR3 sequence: CASSETRSQPQHF. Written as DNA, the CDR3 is TGTGCCAGCAGTGAAACCCGGAGCCAGCCCCAGCATTTT.

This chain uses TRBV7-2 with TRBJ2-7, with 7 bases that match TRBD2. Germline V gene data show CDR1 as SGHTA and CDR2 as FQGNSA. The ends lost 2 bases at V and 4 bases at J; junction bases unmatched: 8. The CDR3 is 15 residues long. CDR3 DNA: TGTGCCAGCAGCTTAAACGCGGGGGAGGAGTACGAGCAGTACTTC. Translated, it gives CASSLNAGEEYEQYF. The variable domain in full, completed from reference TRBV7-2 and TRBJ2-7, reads GAGVSQSPSNKVTEKGKDVELRCDPISGHTALYWYRQSLGQGLEFLIYFQGNSAPDKSGLPSDRFSAERTGGSVSTLTIQRTQQEDSAVYLCASSLNAGEEYEQYFGPGTRLTVT.

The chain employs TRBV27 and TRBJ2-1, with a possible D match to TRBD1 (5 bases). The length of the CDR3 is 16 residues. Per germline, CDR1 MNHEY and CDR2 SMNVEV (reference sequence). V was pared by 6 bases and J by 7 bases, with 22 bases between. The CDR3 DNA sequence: TGTGCCAGCAGATCCCAGGGATCCCCACTTCGGAATGAGCAGTTCTTC. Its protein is CASRSQGSPLRNEQFF.

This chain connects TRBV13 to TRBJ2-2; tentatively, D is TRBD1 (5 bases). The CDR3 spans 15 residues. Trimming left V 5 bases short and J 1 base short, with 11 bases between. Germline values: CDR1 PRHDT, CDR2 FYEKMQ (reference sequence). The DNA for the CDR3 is TGTGCCAGCAGCGGACATCTGGAGAACACCGGGGAGCTGTTTTTT. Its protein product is CASSGHLENTGELFF.